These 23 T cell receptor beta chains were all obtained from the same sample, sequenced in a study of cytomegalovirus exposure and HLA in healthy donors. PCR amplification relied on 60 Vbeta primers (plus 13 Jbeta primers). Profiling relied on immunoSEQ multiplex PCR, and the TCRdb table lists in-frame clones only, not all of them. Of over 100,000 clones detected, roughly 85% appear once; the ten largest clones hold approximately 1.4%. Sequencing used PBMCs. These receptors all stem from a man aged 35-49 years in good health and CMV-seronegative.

CDR3 sequence (DNA): TGCAGCGTTGAAGATCCCCTAGCGGATAACACAGATACGCAGTATTTT. Translation gives CSVEDPLADNTDTQYF. V usage is TRBV29-1 and J usage is TRBJ2-3, with TRBD2 identical over 7 bases. This CDR3 contains 16 residues. Unmatched junction bases numbered 8, after V lost 0 bases and J lost 2 bases. Germline V gene data show CDR1 as SQVTM and CDR2 as ANQGSEA.

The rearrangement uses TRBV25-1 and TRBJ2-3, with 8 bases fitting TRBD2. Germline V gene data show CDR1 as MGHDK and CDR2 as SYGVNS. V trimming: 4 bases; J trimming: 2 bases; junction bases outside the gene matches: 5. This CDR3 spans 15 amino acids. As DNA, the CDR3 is TGTGCCAGCAGTGGGCGGGGGGCCGCCACAGATACGCAGTATTTT. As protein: CASSGRGAATDTQYF.

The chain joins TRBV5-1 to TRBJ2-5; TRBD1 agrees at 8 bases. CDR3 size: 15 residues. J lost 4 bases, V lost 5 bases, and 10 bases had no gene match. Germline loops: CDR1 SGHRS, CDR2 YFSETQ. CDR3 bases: TGCGCCAGCAGGTATGGACAGGGACCCCCAGAGACCCAGTACTTC. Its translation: CASRYGQGPPETQYF.

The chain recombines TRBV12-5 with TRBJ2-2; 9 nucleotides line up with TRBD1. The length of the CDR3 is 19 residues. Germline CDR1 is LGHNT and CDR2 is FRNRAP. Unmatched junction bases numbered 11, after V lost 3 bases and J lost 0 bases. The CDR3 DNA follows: TGTGCTAGTGGTTTCCCCTCGGGACAGGGCCTTGCGAACACCGGGGAGCTGTTTTTT. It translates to CASGFPSGQGLANTGELFF. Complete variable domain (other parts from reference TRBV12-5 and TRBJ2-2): DARVTQTPRHKVTEMGQEVTMRCQPILGHNTVFWYRQTMMQGLELLAYFRNRAPLDDSGMPKDRFSAEMPDATLATLKIQPSEPRDSAVYFCASGFPSGQGLANTGELFFGEGSRLTVL.

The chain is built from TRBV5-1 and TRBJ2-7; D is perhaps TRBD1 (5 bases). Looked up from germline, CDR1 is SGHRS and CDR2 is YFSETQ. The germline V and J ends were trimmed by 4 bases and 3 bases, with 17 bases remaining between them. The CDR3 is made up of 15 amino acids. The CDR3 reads CASSPAPAQGYEQYF. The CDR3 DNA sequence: TGCGCCAGCAGCCCGGCCCCGGCGCAGGGCTACGAGCAGTACTTC.

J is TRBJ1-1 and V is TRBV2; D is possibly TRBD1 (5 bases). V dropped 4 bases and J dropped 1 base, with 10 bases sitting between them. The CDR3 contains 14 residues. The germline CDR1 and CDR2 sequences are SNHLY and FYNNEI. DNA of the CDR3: TGTGCCAGCAGTGTTGGGGGGAAGAACACTGAAGCTTTCTTT. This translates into CASSVGGKNTEAFF. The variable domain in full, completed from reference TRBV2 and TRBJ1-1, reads EPEVTQTPSHQVTQMGQEVILRCVPISNHLYFYWYRQILGQKVEFLVSFYNNEISEKSEIFDDQFSVERPDGSNFTLKIRSTKLEDSAMYFCASSVGGKNTEAFFGQGTRLTVV.

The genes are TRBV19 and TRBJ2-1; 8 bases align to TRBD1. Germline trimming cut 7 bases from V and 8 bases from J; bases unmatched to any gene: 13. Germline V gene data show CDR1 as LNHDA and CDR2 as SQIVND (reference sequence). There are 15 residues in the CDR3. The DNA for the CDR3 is TGTGCCAGTACCCTAGGACAGGGAACTTTTGATGAGCAGTTCTTC. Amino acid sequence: CASTLGQGTFDEQFF.

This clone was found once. The CDR3 is CASSLVGTGEFDTGELFF. The CDR3 DNA is TGCGCCAGCAGCTTGGTTGGTACAGGGGAATTTGACACCGGGGAGCTGTTTTTT. The rearrangement joins TRBV5-1 to TRBJ2-2; 7 bases are a match to TRBD1. Trimming took 0 bases from V and 3 from J; bases not matched to a gene: 11. The CDR3 extends over 18 amino acids. Germline assignment: CDR1 SGHRS and CDR2 YFSETQ.

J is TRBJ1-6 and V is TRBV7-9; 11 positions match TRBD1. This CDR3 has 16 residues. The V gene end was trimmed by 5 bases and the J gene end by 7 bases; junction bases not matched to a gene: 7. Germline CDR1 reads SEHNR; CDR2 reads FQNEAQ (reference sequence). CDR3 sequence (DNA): TGTGCCAGCAGCGACCGGGACAGGGGGTCGAATTCACCCCTCCACTTT. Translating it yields CASSDRDRGSNSPLHF.

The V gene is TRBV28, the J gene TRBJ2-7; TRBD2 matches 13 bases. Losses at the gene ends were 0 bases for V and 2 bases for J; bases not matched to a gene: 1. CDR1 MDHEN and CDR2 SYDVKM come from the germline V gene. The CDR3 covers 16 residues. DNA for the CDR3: TGTGCCAGCAGTTTATGGGGGACTAGCGGGGCCTACGAGCAGTACTTC. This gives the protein CASSLWGTSGAYEQYF.

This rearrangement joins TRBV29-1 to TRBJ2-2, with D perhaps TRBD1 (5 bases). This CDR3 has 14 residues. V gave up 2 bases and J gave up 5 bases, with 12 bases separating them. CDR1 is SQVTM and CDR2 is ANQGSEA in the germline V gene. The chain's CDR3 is CSVEFTGLTGELFF. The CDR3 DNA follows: TGCAGCGTTGAATTTACAGGTTTAACCGGGGAGCTGTTTTTT.

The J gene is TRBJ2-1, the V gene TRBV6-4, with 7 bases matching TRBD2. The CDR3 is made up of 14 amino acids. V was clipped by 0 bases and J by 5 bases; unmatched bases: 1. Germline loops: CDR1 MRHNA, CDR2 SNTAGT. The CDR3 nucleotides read TGTGCCAGCAGTGACTCGGGGAGGGACAATGAGCAGTTCTTC. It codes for CASSDSGRDNEQFF.

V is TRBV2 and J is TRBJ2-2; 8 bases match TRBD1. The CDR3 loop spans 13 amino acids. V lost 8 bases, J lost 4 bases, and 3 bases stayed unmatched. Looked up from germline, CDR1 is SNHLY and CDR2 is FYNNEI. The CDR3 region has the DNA TGTGCCAGCCGGGACAGGTTCACCGGGGAGCTGTTTTTT. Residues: CASRDRFTGELFF. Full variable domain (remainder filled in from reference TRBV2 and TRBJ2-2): EPEVTQTPSHQVTQMGQEVILRCVPISNHLYFYWYRQILGQKVEFLVSFYNNEISEKSEIFDDQFSVERPDGSNFTLKIRSTKLEDSAMYFCASRDRFTGELFFGEGSRLTVL.

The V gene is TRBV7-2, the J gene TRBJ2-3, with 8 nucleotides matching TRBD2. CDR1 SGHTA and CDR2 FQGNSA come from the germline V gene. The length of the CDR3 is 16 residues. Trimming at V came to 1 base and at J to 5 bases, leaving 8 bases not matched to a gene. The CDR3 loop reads CASSLGDGRAKDTQYF. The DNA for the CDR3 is TGTGCCAGCAGCTTAGGCGACGGGAGGGCGAAAGATACGCAGTATTTT.

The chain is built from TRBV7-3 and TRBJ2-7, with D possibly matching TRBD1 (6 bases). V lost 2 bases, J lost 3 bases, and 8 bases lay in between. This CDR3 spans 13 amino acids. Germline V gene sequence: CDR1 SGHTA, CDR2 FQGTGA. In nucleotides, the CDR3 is TGTGCCAGCAGCTTACAGGGGAACTACGAGCAGTACTTC. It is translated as CASSLQGNYEQYF.

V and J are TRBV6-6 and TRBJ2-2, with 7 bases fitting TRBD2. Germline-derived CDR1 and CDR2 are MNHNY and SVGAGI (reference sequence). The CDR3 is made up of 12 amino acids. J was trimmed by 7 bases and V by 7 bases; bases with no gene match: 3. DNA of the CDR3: TGTGCCAGCATTGGGGGGGGCGGGGAGCTGTTTTTT. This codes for CASIGGGGELFF.

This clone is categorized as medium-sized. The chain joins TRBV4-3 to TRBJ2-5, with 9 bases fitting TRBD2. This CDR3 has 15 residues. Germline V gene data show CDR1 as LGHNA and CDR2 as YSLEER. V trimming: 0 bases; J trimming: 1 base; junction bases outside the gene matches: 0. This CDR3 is CASSQERGGQETQYF. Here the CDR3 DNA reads TGCGCCAGCAGCCAAGAGCGGGGGGGCCAAGAGACCCAGTACTTC.

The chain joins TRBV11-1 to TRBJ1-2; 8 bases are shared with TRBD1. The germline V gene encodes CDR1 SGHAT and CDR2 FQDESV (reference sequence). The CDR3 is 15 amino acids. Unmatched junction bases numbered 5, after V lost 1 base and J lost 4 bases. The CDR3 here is CASSLGTGMTYGYTF. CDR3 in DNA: TGTGCCAGCAGCTTAGGGACAGGGATGACCTATGGCTACACCTTC.

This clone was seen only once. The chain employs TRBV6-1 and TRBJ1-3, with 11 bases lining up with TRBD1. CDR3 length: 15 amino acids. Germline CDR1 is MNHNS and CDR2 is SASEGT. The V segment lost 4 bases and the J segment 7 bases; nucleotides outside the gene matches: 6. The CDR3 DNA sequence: TGTGCCAGCAGTGCCGGGGGGACAGGGGGGAACACCATATATTTT. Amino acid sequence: CASSAGGTGGNTIYF.

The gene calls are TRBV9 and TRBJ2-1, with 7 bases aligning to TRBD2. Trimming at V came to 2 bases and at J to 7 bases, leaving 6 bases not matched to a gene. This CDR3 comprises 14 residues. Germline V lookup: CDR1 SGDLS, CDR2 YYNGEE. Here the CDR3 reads CASSVGGPNNEQFF. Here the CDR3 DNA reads TGTGCCAGCAGCGTGGGAGGGCCGAATAATGAGCAGTTCTTC. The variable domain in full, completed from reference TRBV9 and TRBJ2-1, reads DSGVTQTPKHLITATGQRVTLRCSPRSGDLSVYWYQQSLDQGLQFLIQYYNGEERAKGNILERFSAQQFPDLHSELNLSSLELGDSALYFCASSVGGPNNEQFFGPGTRLTVL.

In nucleotides, the CDR3 is TGTGCCAGCAGCTTAGAGGCAGGGACTGAAGCTTTCTTT. Translation: CASSLEAGTEAFF. This chain joins TRBV7-9 and TRBJ1-1; TRBD1 might be the D (5 bases). CDR1 and CDR2 (germline): SEHNR, FQNEAQ (reference sequence). The CDR3 consists of 13 residues. The V end lost 1 base, the J end lost 5 bases, and 8 bases lay between the germline ends.

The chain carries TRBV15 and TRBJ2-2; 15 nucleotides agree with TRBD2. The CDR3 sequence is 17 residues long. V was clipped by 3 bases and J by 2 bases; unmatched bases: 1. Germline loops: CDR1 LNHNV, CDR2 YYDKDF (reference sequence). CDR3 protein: CATSRGLAGGNTGELFF. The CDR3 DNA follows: TGTGCCACCAGCAGGGGACTAGCGGGGGGCAACACCGGGGAGCTGTTTTTT.

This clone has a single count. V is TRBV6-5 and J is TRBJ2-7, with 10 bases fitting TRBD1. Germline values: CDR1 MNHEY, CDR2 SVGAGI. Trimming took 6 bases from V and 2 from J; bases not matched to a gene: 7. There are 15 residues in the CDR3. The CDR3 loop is CASRVLDRGPYEQYF. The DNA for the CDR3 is TGTGCCAGCAGGGTTCTTGACAGGGGGCCCTACGAGCAGTACTTC.